This entry lists 22 T cell receptor beta chains sequenced from one sample in a study of blood T cell repertoires in COVID-19. Sequencing was performed with immunoSEQ multiplex PCR; in TCRdb, only in-frame clones are kept and a portion is missing. The table includes fewer than 350,000 clones, roughly 86% detected once. The specimen was peripheral blood. These receptor sequences come from a woman aged 30 to 39 who had recovered from COVID-19.

The chain links TRBV5-5 to TRBJ1-2; TRBD1 is a possible D gene (6 bases). CDR3 length: 13 amino acids. Germline values: CDR1 SGHKS, CDR2 YYEKEE (reference sequence). Between the trimmed V and J ends, which lost 1 base and 6 bases, there was a span of 10 bases. The CDR3 sequence: CASSLRAGDGYTF. The CDR3 DNA is TGTGCCAGCAGCTTGCGGGCAGGGGATGGCTACACCTTC.

This clone was detected once. The chain employs TRBV5-1 and TRBJ1-4; D is undetermined. Germline values: CDR1 SGHRS, CDR2 YFSETQ. Trimming removed 3 bases at V and 0 bases at J, with 6 bases between. CDR3 size: 14 residues. The CDR3 is CASSYRATNEKLFF. DNA for the CDR3: TGCGCCAGCAGCTATAGAGCAACTAATGAAAAACTGTTTTTT.

The chain has TRBV29-1 and TRBJ2-3; D is possibly TRBD2 (7 bases). Trimming removed 0 bases at V and 8 bases at J, with 9 bases between. Per the germline V gene, CDR1 is SQVTM and CDR2 is ANQGSEA. The CDR3 covers 12 residues. The CDR3 spells CSVEDGGATQYF. In nucleotides, the CDR3 is TGCAGCGTTGAAGATGGGGGGGCTACGCAGTATTTT.

The chain joins TRBV10-3 to TRBJ1-6; D is undetermined. The V end lost 6 bases, the J end lost 7 bases, and 10 bases lay between the germline ends. This CDR3 region has 13 residues. Germline CDR1 ENHRY, CDR2 SYGVKD. The DNA of the CDR3 is TGTGCCATCAGGTGGGGAGTGAATTCACCCCTCCACTTT. Its protein is CAIRWGVNSPLHF.

The chain recombines TRBV7-9 with TRBJ2-7; tentative D call: TRBD1 (5 bases). The CDR3 contains 15 residues. V lost 2 bases to trimming and J lost 7 bases, with 18 bases between them. Germline-derived CDR1 and CDR2 are SEHNR and FQNEAQ (reference sequence). The CDR3 here is CASSLNVGQGGEQYF. In nucleotides, the CDR3 is TGTGCCAGCAGCTTAAATGTAGGTCAGGGTGGAGAGCAGTACTTC. Full variable domain (outside the CDR3, taken from reference TRBV7-9 and TRBJ2-7): DTGVSQNPRHKITKRGQNVTFRCDPISEHNRLYWYRQTLGQGPEFLTYFQNEAQLEKSRLLSDRFSAERPKGSFSTLEIQRTEQGDSAMYLCASSLNVGQGGEQYFGPGTRLTVT.

This clone was recorded a few times. The chain joins TRBV4-1 to TRBJ1-4; D is undetermined. The CDR3 sequence is 12 residues long. The germline CDR1 and CDR2 sequences are MGHRA and YSYEKL. With 4 bases removed from V and 6 bases from J, the gap between germline ends came to 6 bases. The CDR3 DNA follows: TGCGCCAGCAGCCTTCCGTATGAAAAACTGTTTTTT. The encoded protein is CASSLPYEKLFF.

The chain couples TRBV12-3 or TRBV12-4 to TRBJ2-5, with D uncertain. The CDR3 runs to 13 residues. The V end lost 2 bases, the J end lost 3 bases, and 7 bases lay between the germline ends. Here the CDR3 DNA reads TGTGCCAGCAGTTTACGGCAGGAAGAGACCCAGTACTTC. Translating gives CASSLRQEETQYF.

V usage is TRBV7-2 and J usage is TRBJ1-2; 7 positions agree with TRBD1. Germline V CDR1 and CDR2: SGHTA, FQGNSA. V trimming: 5 bases; J trimming: 2 bases; junction bases outside the gene matches: 8. CDR3 length: 15 residues. The CDR3 DNA reads TGTGCCAGCAGCCTTAATACGGGACAGAACTATGGCTACACCTTC. Amino acids: CASSLNTGQNYGYTF.

The rearrangement links TRBV30 to TRBJ1-6, with 10 bases aligning to TRBD1. With 3 bases clipped from V and 6 bases from J, the junction kept 8 bases outside the gene matches. The germline gives CDR1 GTSNPN, CDR2 SVGIG (reference sequence). This CDR3 has 16 residues. This CDR3 is CAWRGLTGGPNSPLHF. The CDR3 nucleotides are TGTGCCTGGAGGGGATTGACAGGGGGCCCTAATTCACCCCTCCACTTT.

Concerning this clone itself: Relative to the germline gene, one junction end is altered; a read error may explain this. The chain combines TRBV6-5 with TRBJ1-1; D might be TRBD1 (5 bases). CDR1 MNHEY and CDR2 SVGAGI come from the germline V gene. The CDR3 length is 13 residues. Written as DNA, the CDR3 is TGTGCCAGCAGTTTCTCGAGACAGACCCCGCCAGCCTTT. Its translation: CASSFSRQTPPAF.

The genes are TRBV5-1 and TRBJ2-7; 10 positions agree with TRBD2. Trimming cost V 1 base and J 4 bases; bases outside gene matches: 2. Germline assignment: CDR1 SGHRS and CDR2 YFSETQ. CDR3 length: 14 amino acids. CDR3 nucleotides: TGCGCCAGCAGCTTGTATAGCGGGGGGTACGAGCAGTACTTC. Translated: CASSLYSGGYEQYF.

The chain has TRBV28 and TRBJ2-3, with 10 bases identical to TRBD2. CDR1 and CDR2 from the germline V gene are MDHEN and SYDVKM. V shed 2 bases and J 7 bases; nucleotides not matched to a gene: 6. The CDR3 length is 15 residues. This CDR3 is CASSLQREGGNTQYF. The CDR3 DNA reads as TGTGCCAGCAGTTTACAGCGGGAGGGCGGAAATACGCAGTATTTT. Filled out from reference TRBV28 and TRBJ2-3, the complete variable domain reads DVKVTQSSRYLVKRTGEKVFLECVQDMDHENMFWYRQDPGLGLRLIYFSYDVKMKEKGDIPEGYSVSREKKERFSLILESASTNQTSMYLCASSLQREGGNTQYFGPGTRLTVL.

This clone was observed once. The chain recombines TRBV6-5 with TRBJ2-1; D may be TRBD2 (5 bases). The V end was cut by 6 bases, the J end by 6 bases, with 15 bases between. This CDR3 has 14 amino acids. Germline V gives CDR1 MNHEY, CDR2 SVGAGI. This CDR3 reads CASSPQLVPNEQFF. CDR3 bases: TGTGCCAGCAGCCCCCAACTAGTTCCCAATGAGCAGTTCTTC.

The CDR3 spells CASSQRPWETQYF. CDR3 nucleotide sequence: TGTGCCAGCAGCCAGCGGCCGTGGGAGACCCAGTACTTC. V is TRBV7-2 and J is TRBJ2-5, with a weak D call TRBD2 (5 bases). The CDR3 runs to 13 residues. Trimming left V 5 bases short and J 5 bases short, with 12 bases between. CDR1 is SGHTA and CDR2 is FQGNSA in the germline V gene.

The chain links TRBV11-1 to TRBJ2-1, with 7 bases fitting TRBD1. The CDR3 is 16 amino acids. After removal of 4 bases from V and 8 bases from J, the junction contained 14 bases not matched to a gene. Germline values: CDR1 SGHAT, CDR2 FQDESV (reference sequence). CDR3 sequence: CASSSPWTGRWDEQFF. DNA for the CDR3: TGTGCCAGCAGCTCACCCTGGACAGGACGTTGGGATGAGCAGTTCTTC.

This chain joins TRBV19 and TRBJ2-7; TRBD1 aligns across 9 bases. The CDR3 totals 14 residues. V lost 5 bases, J lost 5 bases, and 7 bases stayed unmatched. Germline V lookup: CDR1 LNHDA, CDR2 SQIVND (reference sequence). CDR3 sequence: CASSVTGTGNEQYF. CDR3 coding DNA: TGTGCCAGTAGTGTTACCGGGACAGGGAACGAGCAGTACTTC.

The chain is built from TRBV6-2 or TRBV6-3 and TRBJ2-3; 7 bases are shared with TRBD1. The germline V gene has CDR1 MNHEY and CDR2 SVGEGT. V lost 4 bases, J lost 2 bases, and 3 bases stayed unmatched. The CDR3 has 14 residues. CDR3 nucleotides: TGTGCCAGCAGTTTTGGGACAGACACAGATACGCAGTATTTT. Translating gives CASSFGTDTDTQYF.

This clone appeared a single time. V and J are TRBV5-1 and TRBJ2-3, with 7 bases aligning to TRBD1. Germline CDR1 and CDR2: SGHRS and YFSETQ. The junction had 15 bases not matched to a gene; V was cut back by 3 bases and J by 2 bases. The CDR3 runs to 18 residues. The DNA of the CDR3 is TGCGCCAGCAGCTCATTTCAAGGGGGCGGAATTTCCACAGATACGCAGTATTTT. Translation: CASSSFQGGGISTDTQYF.

This clone was found once. This sequence joins TRBV13 and TRBJ1-6; 7 nucleotides match TRBD1. CDR1 and CDR2 from the germline V gene are PRHDT and FYEKMQ (reference sequence). V shed 0 bases and J 9 bases; nucleotides not matched to a gene: 5. This CDR3 is 15 amino acids long. The CDR3: CASSLGQGVGSPLHF. The CDR3 DNA is TGTGCCAGCAGCTTAGGTCAGGGGGTCGGTTCACCCCTCCACTTT.

The J gene is TRBJ1-6, the V gene TRBV5-4; the D gene is possibly TRBD1 (6 bases). V lost 3 bases and J 10 bases, leaving 11 bases between the germline ends. CDR1 and CDR2 from the germline V gene are SGHNT and YYREEE (reference sequence). CDR3 length: 13 amino acids. The CDR3 coding sequence is TGTGCCAGCAGCTCGACAGGTCTCTCACCCCTCCACTTT. Translation gives CASSSTGLSPLHF.

This clone was counted a single time. This chain uses TRBV11-1 with TRBJ2-2; D is perhaps TRBD2 (5 bases). This CDR3 comprises 13 residues. From germline, CDR1 is SGHAT and CDR2 FQDESV (reference sequence). Trimming pared 6 bases from V and 6 bases from J, leaving 11 bases between. CDR3 DNA: TGTGCCAGCAGGTCTACTAGGGCCGGGGAGCTGTTTTTT. Protein sequence: CASRSTRAGELFF. The variable domain in full, with the rest retrieved from reference TRBV11-1 and TRBJ2-2, is EAEVAQSPRYKITEKSQAVAFWCDPISGHATLYWYRQILGQGPELLVQFQDESVVDDSQLPKDRFSAERLKGVDSTLKIQPAELGDSAMYLCASRSTRAGELFFGEGSRLTVL.

This clone was seen more than once but under ten times. The rearrangement uses TRBV9 and TRBJ2-1; 11 nucleotides line up with TRBD2. Germline V CDR1 and CDR2: SGDLS, YYNGEE. The CDR3 has 16 residues. With V trimmed by 0 bases and J by 6 bases, 5 bases remained unmatched. Here the CDR3 reads CASSVGILAGVNEQFF. The DNA for the CDR3 is TGTGCCAGCAGCGTAGGTATACTAGCGGGAGTCAATGAGCAGTTCTTC.